The 18 T cell receptor beta chains reported below all come from one sample, sequenced in a study of T-cell memory formation after mild COVID-19. Using its own MiXCR run on the 5' RACE reads, TCRdb lists one record per CDR3 protein. The table shows fewer than 350,000 distinct CDR3 sequences, with 18% occurring only once. Input material: PBMCs or a T cell subset sorted from them (not recorded which). These TCRs come from a man aged 18 to 29 who had mild COVID-19 (a few samples of this study predate the infection). Cell type and time point are not known.

The V and J genes are TRBV18 and TRBJ2-6; no firm D call. There are 15 residues in the CDR3. V gave up 4 bases and J gave up 0 bases, with 7 bases separating them. Germline CDR1 reads KGHSH; CDR2 reads LQKENI. CDR3 amino acids: CASSRPVSGANVLTF. The CDR3 DNA follows: TGTGCCAGCTCACGGCCGGTCTCTGGGGCCAACGTCCTGACTTTC.

The CDR3 bases are TGTGCCAGCAGTTACAAATCGGGAATAGGTTATTCAACTAATGAAAAACTGTTTTTT. Protein: CASSYKSGIGYSTNEKLFF. The chain employs TRBV6-5 and TRBJ1-4; no definite D call. V lost 2 bases and J lost 0, with 19 bases in between. This CDR3 comprises 19 residues. The germline CDR1 and CDR2 sequences are MNHEY and SVGAGI.

This chain uses TRBV29-1 with TRBJ2-7; 7 bases align to TRBD2. This CDR3 contains 13 residues. Germline V gene sequence: CDR1 SQVTM, CDR2 ANQGSEA. V shed 4 bases and J 3 bases; nucleotides not matched to a gene: 6. This CDR3 reads CSVGIGGGYEQYF. In DNA, the CDR3 is TGCAGCGTTGGGATTGGCGGGGGCTACGAGCAGTACTTC.

In its sample, this clonotype was seen many times. The chain employs TRBV4-2 and TRBJ2-2; D gene uncertain. Between the trimmed V and J ends, which lost 4 bases and 1 base, there was a span of 13 bases. The V gene's germline CDR1 is LGHNA and CDR2 YNFKEQ. The CDR3 covers 16 residues. CDR3 bases: TGTGCCAGCAGCCCACGCGAAGGAGTGAACACCGGGGAGCTGTTTTTT. As protein: CASSPREGVNTGELFF.

In this sample, this clonotype turned up a few times. The rearrangement joins TRBV4-2 to TRBJ2-5, with 7 bases aligning to TRBD2. The CDR3 is 16 amino acids. Germline V gene data show CDR1 as LGHNA and CDR2 as YNFKEQ. V dropped 0 bases and J dropped 5; count of bases not matched to a gene: 9. The CDR3 loop reads CASSQEMAGVGETQYF. The CDR3 DNA reads TGTGCCAGCAGCCAAGAGATGGCGGGGGTTGGTGAGACCCAGTACTTC.

This chain connects TRBV20-1 to TRBJ2-1; D uncertain. The CDR3 contains 15 residues. V was cut by 0 bases and J by 2 bases, with 11 bases left in between. Germline CDR1 reads DFQATT; CDR2 reads SNEGSKA (reference sequence). Here the CDR3 DNA reads TGCAGTGCTAGAGATACTCTCAGAACCTACAATGAGCAGTTCTTC. The encoded protein is CSARDTLRTYNEQFF.

The V call is TRBV12-3 or TRBV12-4, the J call TRBJ1-5; TRBD1 aligns across 8 bases. V gave up 3 bases and J gave up 8 bases; unmatched junction bases: 6. This CDR3 is 14 amino acids long. The CDR3 nucleotides read TGTGCCAGCAGTTTTAGGACAGGGCTTAAGCCCCAGCATTTT. Its protein product is CASSFRTGLKPQHF.

The V call is TRBV24-1, the J call TRBJ1-2; D ambiguous. The germline V gene has CDR1 KGHDR and CDR2 SFDVKD. V dropped 3 bases and J dropped 3 bases, with 7 bases sitting between them. The CDR3 totals 13 residues. The CDR3 bases are TGTGCCACCAGTGATAAGGGCGACTATGGCTACACCTTC. This translates into CATSDKGDYGYTF.

This clonotype has at least ten counts. The rearrangement uses TRBV20-1 and TRBJ2-7; D is ambiguous. The CDR3 runs 14 residues. The germline CDR1 and CDR2 sequences are DFQATT and SNEGSKA (reference sequence). The V end lost 0 bases, the J end lost 5 bases, and 14 bases lay between the germline ends. CDR3 sequence (DNA): TGCAGTGCTAGAGATCAGGAAAGGGCCGACGAGCAGTACTTC. Its protein product is CSARDQERADEQYF.

This clonotype was detected a few times. The gene calls are TRBV5-1 and TRBJ2-1; no clear D. Trimming shortened V by 2 bases and J by 1 base, and 4 bases separated the two germline ends. This CDR3 has 13 amino acids. Germline CDR1 and CDR2: SGHRS and YFSETQ. The CDR3 spells CASSFNSYNEQFF. The DNA for the CDR3 is TGCGCCAGCAGCTTCAATTCCTACAATGAGCAGTTCTTC.

The rearrangement links TRBV5-6 to TRBJ2-7, with D hard to call. Germline assignment: CDR1 SGHDT and CDR2 YYEEEE. CDR3 size: 12 residues. Trimming took off 0 bases at V and 3 bases at J, with 4 bases between the two ends. CDR3 sequence (DNA): TGTGCCAGCAGCTTGGTCAGCTACGAGCAGTACTTC. Translation gives CASSLVSYEQYF.

Only a few counts were recorded for this clonotype. The chain employs TRBV18 and TRBJ2-5; 7 positions match TRBD2. CDR1 and CDR2 (germline): KGHSH, LQKENI. Trimming cost V 7 bases and J 3 bases; bases outside gene matches: 5. This CDR3 contains 13 residues. In nucleotides, the CDR3 is TGTGCCAGCTTGCTTGGACTAGAAGAGACCCAGTACTTC. Residues: CASLLGLEETQYF.

The rearrangement uses TRBV6-5 and TRBJ2-7, with D unresolved. The V end was cut by 6 bases, the J end by 3 bases, with 12 bases between. In germline, CDR1 is MNHEY, CDR2 SVGAGI. The CDR3 is 13 amino acids. CDR3: CASRRSNSYEQYV. The CDR3 DNA sequence: TGTGCCAGCAGGAGGTCCAACAGCTACGAGCAGTACGTC.

This clonotype has a handful of counts. The rearrangement joins TRBV4-1 to TRBJ2-3, with D perhaps matching TRBD1 (5 bases). Germline V gene lookup returns CDR1 MGHRA and CDR2 YSYEKL. Deletions cut 0 bases from V and 3 bases from J, with 19 bases between. This CDR3 has 18 amino acids. CDR3 sequence (DNA): TGCGCCAGCAGCCAAGATCCAGAATGGGCAGGGTTTACAGATACGCAGTATTTT. Translating it yields CASSQDPEWAGFTDTQYF.

CDR3 bases: TGTGCCAGCAGCTTAGCCTGGACAGGGGGCGCGACAGATACGCAGTATTTT. Its protein is CASSLAWTGGATDTQYF. The V call is TRBV7-6, the J call TRBJ2-3, with 11 bases aligning to TRBD1. The CDR3 loop spans 17 amino acids. Germline V gene sequence: CDR1 SGHVS, CDR2 FNYEAQ. Trimming at V came to 0 bases and at J to 3 bases, leaving 5 bases not matched to a gene. The complete variable domain, with remaining parts taken from reference TRBV7-6 and TRBJ2-3, reads GAGVSQSPRYKVTKRGQDVALRCDPISGHVSLYWYRQALGQGPEFLTYFNYEAQQDKSGLPNDRFSAERPEGSISTLTIQRTEQRDSAMYRCASSLAWTGGATDTQYFGPGTRLTVL.

In this sample, this clonotype turned up a few times. This rearrangement joins TRBV7-2 to TRBJ1-5; 12 bases line up with TRBD1. V was clipped by 1 base and J by 5 bases; unmatched bases: 3. There are 16 residues in the CDR3. The germline CDR1 and CDR2 sequences are SGHTA and FQGNSA. The DNA of the CDR3 is TGTGCCAGCAGCTTAGAAGGGACAGGGGGCTATCAGCCCCAGCATTTT. It specifies CASSLEGTGGYQPQHF.

The sample holds a few counts of this clonotype. The rearrangement joins TRBV3-1 to TRBJ2-7; D possibly corresponds to TRBD1 (6 bases). Trimming stripped 3 bases from V and 7 bases from J, with 10 bases between. Germline V gene data show CDR1 as LGHDT and CDR2 as YNNKEL (reference sequence). The CDR3 contains 12 residues. CDR3 amino acids: CASSQDSSEQYF. The CDR3, as DNA: TGTGCCAGCAGCCAGGACAGTTCGGAGCAGTACTTC.

This chain uses TRBV30 with TRBJ2-7; D is perhaps TRBD2 (6 bases). The CDR3 is made up of 14 amino acids. With 4 bases removed from V and 2 bases from J, the gap between germline ends came to 15 bases. The germline V gene has CDR1 GTSNPN and CDR2 SVGIG (reference sequence). Here the CDR3 DNA reads TGTGCCTGGAACCAAGGGGACTGGACCTACGAGCAGTACTTC. Amino acids: CAWNQGDWTYEQYF. Variable domain in full (rest from reference TRBV30 and TRBJ2-7): SQTIHQWPATLVQPVGSPLSLECTVEGTSNPNLYWYRQAAGRGLQLLFYSVGIGQISSEVPQNLSASRPQDRQFILSSKKLLLSDSGFYLCAWNQGDWTYEQYFGPGTRLTVT.